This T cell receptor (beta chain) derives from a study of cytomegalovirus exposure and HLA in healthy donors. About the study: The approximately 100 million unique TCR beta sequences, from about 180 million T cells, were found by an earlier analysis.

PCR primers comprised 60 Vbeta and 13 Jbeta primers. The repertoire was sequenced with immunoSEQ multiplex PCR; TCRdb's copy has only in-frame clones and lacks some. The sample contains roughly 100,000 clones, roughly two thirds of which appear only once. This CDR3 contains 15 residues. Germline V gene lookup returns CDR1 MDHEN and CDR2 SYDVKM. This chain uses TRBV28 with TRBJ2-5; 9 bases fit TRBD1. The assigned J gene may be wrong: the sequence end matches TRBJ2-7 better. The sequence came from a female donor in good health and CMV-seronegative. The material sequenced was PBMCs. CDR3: CASSPTGTGTNEQYF. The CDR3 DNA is TGTGCCAGCAGCCCTACCGGGACAGGGACCAACGAGCAGTACTTC.